These T cell receptor beta chains were read from a single sample in a study of T-cell reconstitution after alpha-beta-depleted transplantation in children. MiXCR was run by TCRdb on the PCR reads, yielding one entry per CDR3 protein. The sample lists about 360,000 distinct CDR3 sequences, about 14% occurring once. This specimen consisted of PBMCs, obtained from the stem cell graft. Every receptor here comes from a human donor who donated a stem cell graft to a child with Fanconi anemia. CDR3s include the opening cysteine and the closing phenylalanine or tryptophan. Not every row has a clone size; where given, it reads once, few, many or a size class.

J gene	clone size	V gene	CDR3 protein
TRBJ2-7	NA	TRBV10-2	CASSALSPYEQYF
TRBJ2-5	NA	TRBV20-1	CSAPLAGGLGETQYF
TRBJ1-4	few	TRBV7-8	CASSTSGATNEKLFF
TRBJ2-3	NA	TRBV10-3	CAIKLVGTDTQYF
TRBJ1-1	NA	TRBV20-1	CSAPGVGADMNTEAFF
TRBJ2-5	NA	TRBV12-3/TRBV12-4	CASSRGQGVRETQYF
TRBJ2-7	NA	TRBV5-1	CASSLVGGQEQYF
TRBJ1-3	many	TRBV5-6	CASSSTGDGSGNTIYF
TRBJ2-1	few	TRBV20-1	CSAPPPLPGGNEQFF
TRBJ2-2	NA	TRBV6-2/TRBV6-3	CASSRPNANTGELFF
TRBJ2-7	NA	TRBV14	CASSQTGQPSYEQYF
TRBJ1-1	few	TRBV2	CASSKIGPKAFF
TRBJ2-7	few	TRBV3-1	CASSPGGLSYEQYF
TRBJ2-2	few	TRBV5-1	CASSPWTSYTGELFF
TRBJ1-3	NA	TRBV3-1	CASSQRVSGNTIYF
TRBJ2-2	few	TRBV28	CASSSNRANGELFF
TRBJ1-1	NA	TRBV9	CASSAGAHRGSEAFF
TRBJ1-1	NA	TRBV10-1	CASSVPGENTEAFF
TRBJ1-2	NA	TRBV9	CASSYGQSSFGGYTF
TRBJ2-2	NA	TRBV7-2	CASSPKIGGMNTGELFF
TRBJ2-1	NA	TRBV9	CASSEKSSYNEQFF
TRBJ1-6	few	TRBV7-2	CASSQTGAGRTLHF
TRBJ1-2	few	TRBV12-3/TRBV12-4	CASRPGVEYGYTF
TRBJ1-2	many	TRBV25-1	CASSPGTGVFGYTF
TRBJ2-1	NA	TRBV5-4	CASSSGTSSSYNEQFF
TRBJ2-5	NA	TRBV20-1	CSARDPITSGGETQYF
TRBJ1-6	few	TRBV11-1	CASSPEMDSPLHF
TRBJ1-6	few	TRBV12-3/TRBV12-4	CASSFSGLNSPLHF
TRBJ2-5	many	TRBV5-1	CASSPRQGGETQYF
TRBJ2-7	few	TRBV2	CASSGTRAVGGEQYF
TRBJ1-2	NA	TRBV11-2	CASSLNRVNYGYTF
TRBJ1-5	many	TRBV11-2	CASSIRAGQPQHF
TRBJ2-2	many	TRBV20-1	CSARDRDRSFTGELFF
TRBJ1-4	NA	TRBV6-5	CASGDSFSTNEKLFF
TRBJ2-3	NA	TRBV6-1	CASRERGDQDTQYF
TRBJ1-1	NA	TRBV7-2	CASSSGGGSITEAFF
TRBJ1-2	few	TRBV20-1	CSAWSGSYGYTF
TRBJ1-3	NA	TRBV12-3/TRBV12-4	CALCPYPSRGGSGNTIYF
TRBJ1-1	few	TRBV3-1	CASSLNLDRLSFLNTEAFF
TRBJ1-2	few	TRBV10-3	CAISERISNYGYTF
TRBJ2-5	many	TRBV20-1	CSARDRRLAQETQYF
TRBJ1-2	few	TRBV20-1	CSAIGGYTNYGYTF